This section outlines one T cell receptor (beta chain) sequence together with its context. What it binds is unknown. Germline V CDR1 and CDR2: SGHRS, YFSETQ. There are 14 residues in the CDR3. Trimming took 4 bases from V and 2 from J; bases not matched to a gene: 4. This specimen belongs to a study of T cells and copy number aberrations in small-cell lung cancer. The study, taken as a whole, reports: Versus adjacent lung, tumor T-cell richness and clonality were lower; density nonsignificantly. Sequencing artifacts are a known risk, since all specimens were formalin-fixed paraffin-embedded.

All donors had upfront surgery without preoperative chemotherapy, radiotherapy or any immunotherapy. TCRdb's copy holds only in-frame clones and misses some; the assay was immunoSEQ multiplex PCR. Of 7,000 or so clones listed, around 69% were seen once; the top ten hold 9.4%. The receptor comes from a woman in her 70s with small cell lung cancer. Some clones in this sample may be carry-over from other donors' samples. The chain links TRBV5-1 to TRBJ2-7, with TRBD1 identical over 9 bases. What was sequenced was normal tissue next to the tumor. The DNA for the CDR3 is TGCGCCAGCAGCGTCCGGGACAGGGCCTACGAGCAGTACTTC. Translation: CASSVRDRAYEQYF. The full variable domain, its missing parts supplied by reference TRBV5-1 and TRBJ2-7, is KAGVTQTPRYLIKTRGQQVTLSCSPISGHRSVSWYQQTPGQGLQFLFEYFSETQRNKGNFPGRFSGRQFSNSRSEMNVSTLELGDSALYLCASSVRDRAYEQYFGPGTRLTVT.